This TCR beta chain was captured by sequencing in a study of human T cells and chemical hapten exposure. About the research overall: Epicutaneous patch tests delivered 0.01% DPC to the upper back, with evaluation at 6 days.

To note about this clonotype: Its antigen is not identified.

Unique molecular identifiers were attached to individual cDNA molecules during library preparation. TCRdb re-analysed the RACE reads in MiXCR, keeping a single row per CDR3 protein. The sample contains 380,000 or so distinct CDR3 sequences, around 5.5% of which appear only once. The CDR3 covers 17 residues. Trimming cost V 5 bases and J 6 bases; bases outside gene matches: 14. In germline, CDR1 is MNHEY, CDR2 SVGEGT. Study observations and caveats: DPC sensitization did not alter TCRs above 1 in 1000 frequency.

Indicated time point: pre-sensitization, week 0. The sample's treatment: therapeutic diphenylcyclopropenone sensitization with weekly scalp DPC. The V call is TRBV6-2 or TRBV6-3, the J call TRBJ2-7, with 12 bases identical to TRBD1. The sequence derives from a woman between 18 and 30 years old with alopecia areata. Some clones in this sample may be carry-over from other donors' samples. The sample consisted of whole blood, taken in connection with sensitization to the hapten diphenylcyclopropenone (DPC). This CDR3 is CASSTNRDRGRQGEQYF. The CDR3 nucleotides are TGTGCCAGCAGTACCAACCGGGACAGGGGGCGCCAAGGCGAGCAGTACTTC.